The 18 T cell receptor beta chains below all came from one sample that was sequenced in a study of naive and memory T cell subsets. Two oligonucleotides, mixed equimolar, formed the beta constant-region primer covering TRBC1 and TRBC2. Four rounds of PCR amplified the ligated cDNA using nested alpha and beta constant-region primers plus SP2. A single record per CDR3 protein comes from TCRdb applying MiXCR to the UMI-ligation and nested PCR reads. Among just over 80,000 distinct CDR3 sequences, about 10% were seen once, and the ten largest hold roughly 1.2%. Sequenced input: naive CD8+ T cells from blood. The receptors derive from a human donor in good health.

This clonotype was observed a few times. The rearrangement joins TRBV29-1 to TRBJ2-1, with 9 bases aligning to TRBD2. V shed 6 bases and J 8 bases; nucleotides not matched to a gene: 11. In germline, CDR1 is SQVTM, CDR2 ANQGSEA. This CDR3 is 14 amino acids long. For the CDR3, the DNA is TGCAGCGTCTATAGCGGGAGTAAAGTAGATGAGCAGTTCTTC. This translates into CSVYSGSKVDEQFF.

CDR3 sequence reads: CSAREEPTNTEAFF. CDR3 nucleotide sequence: TGCAGTGCTAGGGAAGAGCCAACTAACACTGAAGCTTTCTTT. The chain recombines TRBV20-1 with TRBJ1-1, with D unclear. Per germline, CDR1 DFQATT and CDR2 SNEGSKA (reference sequence). V gave up 3 bases and J gave up 2 bases, with 13 bases separating them. The CDR3 sequence is 14 residues long.

This clonotype was counted at least ten times. This rearrangement joins TRBV15 to TRBJ2-1; TRBD2 aligns across 7 bases. The CDR3 covers 12 residues. Germline CDR1 reads LNHNV; CDR2 reads YYDKDF (reference sequence). J gave up 5 bases and V 5 bases, and 0 bases lay outside the gene matches. The CDR3 region is CATSGLDNEQFF. The CDR3 bases are TGTGCCACCAGCGGACTAGACAATGAGCAGTTCTTC.

The rearrangement joins TRBV27 to TRBJ1-3; perhaps TRBD1 as D (6 bases). The V end lost 4 bases, the J end lost 0 bases, and 13 bases lay between the germline ends. This CDR3 comprises 16 residues. Per germline, CDR1 MNHEY and CDR2 SMNVEV (reference sequence). The CDR3 protein is CASSSSGASSGNTIYF. CDR3 in DNA: TGTGCCAGCAGTTCGTCAGGGGCCAGCTCTGGAAACACCATATATTTT.

This clonotype was counted at least ten times. The chain has TRBV20-1 and TRBJ2-1; no firm D call. Trimming cost V 1 base and J 2 bases, with 6 bases left between them. This CDR3 is 13 amino acids long. Germline V gene data show CDR1 as DFQATT and CDR2 as SNEGSKA (reference sequence). CDR3 sequence (DNA): TGCAGTGCTAGAGTCAGGACCTACAATGAGCAGTTCTTC. Amino acids: CSARVRTYNEQFF.

The V gene is TRBV6-5, the J gene TRBJ1-2; the D is unclear. Trimming shortened V by 2 bases and J by 0 bases, and 10 bases separated the two germline ends. The CDR3 covers 15 residues. The V gene's germline CDR1 is MNHEY and CDR2 SVGAGI. The CDR3 sequence is CASSYGPNSNYGYTF. CDR3 sequence (DNA): TGTGCCAGCAGTTACGGGCCAAACTCTAACTATGGCTACACCTTC.

The sample holds a few counts of this clonotype. The chain combines TRBV7-9 with TRBJ1-1, with 7 bases identical to TRBD1. This CDR3 spans 16 amino acids. With V trimmed by 7 bases and J by 1 base, 12 bases remained unmatched. CDR1 is SEHNR and CDR2 is FQNEAQ in the germline V gene (reference sequence). This CDR3 reads CASKLIPRQGNTEAFF. The CDR3 DNA reads TGTGCCAGCAAACTTATACCAAGACAGGGGAACACTGAAGCTTTCTTT.

This clonotype was seen at least ten times. The V gene is TRBV29-1, the J gene TRBJ2-3; no reliable D call. Trimming cost V 3 bases and J 2 bases, with 15 bases left between them. The germline CDR1 and CDR2 sequences are SQVTM and ANQGSEA. The length of the CDR3 is 15 residues. This CDR3 reads CSVDSGLQSTDTQYF. DNA for the CDR3: TGCAGCGTTGATTCCGGATTACAATCCACAGATACGCAGTATTTT.

The CDR3 loop reads CAISEGRTYEQYF. The CDR3 DNA sequence: TGTGCCATCAGTGAGGGCAGGACCTACGAGCAGTACTTC. The chain carries TRBV10-3 and TRBJ2-7; D unresolved. This CDR3 comprises 13 residues. V shed 2 bases and J shed 2 bases, with 7 bases lying between them. Germline loops: CDR1 ENHRY, CDR2 SYGVKD.

This clonotype was seen many times. The chain recombines TRBV4-1 with TRBJ2-7; D is uncertain. The germline V gene encodes CDR1 MGHRA and CDR2 YSYEKL. There are 13 residues in the CDR3. V dropped 2 bases and J dropped 5 bases, with 10 bases sitting between them. The CDR3 spells CASSQSVIDEQYF. CDR3 in DNA: TGCGCCAGCAGCCAATCGGTAATCGACGAGCAGTACTTC.

This clonotype came up many times. The chain employs TRBV5-6 and TRBJ1-1; D is unresolved. In germline, CDR1 is SGHDT, CDR2 YYEEEE. The ends were cut back, 0 bases at V and 0 bases at J, with 15 bases in the middle. The CDR3 is 17 amino acids. The CDR3 region is CASSLDRAGIMNTEAFF. In DNA form, the CDR3 reads TGTGCCAGCAGCTTGGATAGGGCGGGAATCATGAACACTGAAGCTTTCTTT.

The table lists this clonotype with a few counts. The rearrangement uses TRBV11-1 and TRBJ2-7; D call uncertain. This CDR3 comprises 12 residues. The V end was cut by 3 bases, the J end by 1 base, with 4 bases between. CDR1 and CDR2 from the germline V gene are SGHAT and FQDESV (reference sequence). As DNA, the CDR3 is TGTGCCAGCAGCTTCACGTCCTACGAGCAGTACTTC. This codes for CASSFTSYEQYF.

In its sample, this clonotype was seen a few times. This chain uses TRBV12-3 or TRBV12-4 with TRBJ1-1; D is undetermined. This CDR3 is built from 12 residues. V lost 3 bases to trimming and J lost 4 bases, with 6 bases between them. The CDR3 is CASSFRVTEAFF. In nucleotides, the CDR3 is TGTGCCAGCAGTTTTAGGGTCACTGAAGCTTTCTTT.

The chain links TRBV4-3 to TRBJ2-5; perhaps TRBD1 as D (5 bases). Trimming removed 1 base at V and 2 bases at J, with 11 bases between. Germline CDR1 is LGHNA and CDR2 is YSLEER. This CDR3 has 15 amino acids. CDR3 residues: CASSQGTRAQETQYF. The CDR3 coding sequence is TGCGCCAGCAGCCAAGGGACACGCGCGCAAGAGACCCAGTACTTC.

This clonotype was picked up a small number of times. The chain uses TRBV6-5 and TRBJ2-6; D is undetermined. The CDR3 has 13 amino acids. Per the germline V gene, CDR1 is MNHEY and CDR2 is SVGAGI. V lost 5 bases and J lost 2, with 4 bases in between. The CDR3 protein is CASSPPGANVLTF. CDR3 DNA sequence: TGTGCCAGCAGTCCACCTGGGGCCAACGTCCTGACTTTC.

A single count supports this clonotype. The chain has TRBV19 and TRBJ1-1, with TRBD1 as a possible D gene (6 bases). This CDR3 spans 14 amino acids. Germline V gene data show CDR1 as LNHDA and CDR2 as SQIVND (reference sequence). The V gene lost 4 bases and the J gene lost 4 bases, with 13 bases spanning the gap. The CDR3 nucleotides read TGTGCCAGTAGTACCGGGGGGGGGGCCACTGAAGCTTTCTTT. It translates to CASSTGGGATEAFF.

The V and J genes are TRBV19 and TRBJ2-5; the D call may be TRBD1 or TRBD2 (6 bases each). This CDR3 is built from 16 residues. V was clipped by 10 bases and J by 0 bases, with 21 bases between them. Per germline, CDR1 LNHDA and CDR2 SQIVND (reference sequence). CDR3 amino acids: CATSTVGGLYQETQYF. CDR3 in DNA: TGTGCCACCAGTACGGTAGGGGGGCTGTACCAAGAGACCCAGTACTTC.

Ten or more counts support this clonotype. The chain combines TRBV7-9 with TRBJ2-5, with 7 bases identical to TRBD1. The CDR3 loop spans 16 amino acids. Germline loops: CDR1 SEHNR, CDR2 FQNEAQ (reference sequence). Unmatched junction bases numbered 11, after V lost 5 bases and J lost 2 bases. This CDR3 is CASSPRWLGQQETQYF. The CDR3 bases are TGTGCCAGCAGCCCCCGTTGGTTGGGACAGCAAGAGACCCAGTACTTC.